The rows below give T cell receptor beta chains drawn from one sample of a study of cytomegalovirus exposure and HLA in healthy donors. Only in-frame clones appear in the TCRdb table, and some are missing; sequencing was by immunoSEQ multiplex PCR. Here the sample spans some 140,000 clones, approximately 86% being singletons. Sequenced input: PBMCs. These receptors were taken from a man younger than 35 in good health and CMV-seropositive. Both conserved end residues are part of each CDR3. D genes are given only for firm matches. Expanded clones are given a class, and other clones once, few, many or no size at all.

d_call	j_call	clone_size	v_call	cdr3_nt	cdr3_aa
TRBD1	TRBJ1-2	.	TRBV10-3	TGTGCCATCAGTGAATGGACAGGGGTGTGGGATAACTATGGCTACACCTTC	CAISEWTGVWDNYGYTF
TRBD2	TRBJ2-7	once	TRBV6-1	TGTGCCAGCACGGACGCGGGAGGCCTTTACGAGCAGTACTTC	CASTDAGGLYEQYF
.	TRBJ1-2	.	TRBV4-3	TGCGCCAGCAGCCAAGTGGGGTCACGCGGGTATGGCTACACCTTC	CASSQVGSRGYGYTF
TRBD1	TRBJ2-5	.	TRBV19	TGTGCCAGTAGCCCTAGGGACAGGGGATCGGAGACCCAGTACTTC	CASSPRDRGSETQYF
TRBD1	TRBJ2-2	.	TRBV27	TGTGCCAGCAGTTGGGGACAGGGGGACACCGGGGAGCTGTTTTTT	CASSWGQGDTGELFF
.	TRBJ2-1	.	TRBV6-6	TGTGCCAGCCTCGGACGGGACTCGAATGTGAACAATGAGCAGTTCTTC	CASLGRDSNVNNEQFF
.	TRBJ1-5	few	TRBV11-2	TGTGCCAGCAGCTTAAAATGGGCTCAGCCCCAGCATTTT	CASSLKWAQPQHF
TRBD1	TRBJ2-7	once	TRBV7-2	TGTGCCAGCAGCGGGGGACAGATCTACGAGCAGTACTTC	CASSGGQIYEQYF
.	TRBJ2-1	few	TRBV19	TGTGCCAGTAGTACCTCGGGGGCCTACAATGAGCAGTTCTTC	CASSTSGAYNEQFF
.	TRBJ1-1	.	TRBV5-1	TGCGCCAGCAGCTTGGCCGGGAGGAGGGGTTCCACTGAAGCTTTCTTT	CASSLAGRRGSTEAFF